The 2 T cell receptor beta chains below come from one sample, sequenced in a study of T cell responses to AZD1222 COVID-19 vaccine. Here immunoSEQ multiplex PCR was the method, and the copy in TCRdb shows in-frame clones only, minus some. Among 110,000 or so clones listed, more than 75% were seen once. Here the sequenced sample was peripheral blood, taken 28 days after the second AZD1222 dose. These receptors were collected from an adult who received the AZD1222 COVID-19 vaccine.

CDR3 nucleotides: TGTGCCTGGAGTGGTGGTAGCAATCAGCCCCAGCATTTT. Translation gives CAWSGGSNQPQHF. The chain couples TRBV30 to TRBJ1-5, with unresolved D. The germline V gene has CDR1 GTSNPN and CDR2 SVGIG (reference sequence). The V end lost 1 base, the J end lost 0 bases, and 4 bases lay between the germline ends. The CDR3 covers 13 residues.

The rearrangement joins TRBV19 to TRBJ1-3; 10 bases are a match to TRBD1. CDR3 length: 16 amino acids. With 5 bases clipped from V and 3 bases from J, the junction kept 7 bases outside the gene matches. CDR1 LNHDA and CDR2 SQIVND come from the germline V gene (reference sequence). For the CDR3, the DNA is TGTGCCAGTAGTTTCCGTGGGACAGGGGATGGAAACACCATATATTTT. This sequence encodes CASSFRGTGDGNTIYF.